Listed below are T cell receptor beta chains from one sample, sequenced in a study of blood T cells in healthy people across ages. TCRdb recomputed calls from the 5' RACE reads with MiXCR, one row per CDR3 protein. The data show around 940,000 distinct CDR3 sequences, roughly 51% seen once. The material sequenced was blood. The receptors come from a woman aged 55-69 years in good health. The CDR3 runs from the conserved cysteine through the conserved F or W.

v_call: TRBV11-3
j_call: TRBJ2-5
cdr3_aa: CASSLDSFQETQYF

v_call: TRBV11-2
j_call: TRBJ2-7
cdr3_aa: CASSVGREYEQYF

v_call: TRBV5-1
j_call: TRBJ2-5
cdr3_aa: CASSYLAGGPRNEQYF

v_call: TRBV3-1
j_call: TRBJ2-1
cdr3_aa: CASSHSTSYEQFF

v_call: TRBV2
j_call: TRBJ2-5
cdr3_aa: CASSEGSGGYQETQYF

v_call: TRBV7-9
j_call: NA
cdr3_aa: CASSSPGTNPKDEQYF

v_call: TRBV20-1
j_call: TRBJ2-5
cdr3_aa: CSGVAGATSQYF

v_call: TRBV7-9
j_call: TRBJ2-7
cdr3_aa: CASSSPGGHYEQYF

v_call: TRBV29-1
j_call: TRBJ2-7
cdr3_aa: CSVLWDREPYEQYF

v_call: TRBV18
j_call: TRBJ2-1
cdr3_aa: CASSPGGTVYNEQFF

v_call: TRBV7-9
j_call: TRBJ2-3
cdr3_aa: CASDSGGWRESDTQYF

v_call: TRBV11-2
j_call: TRBJ2-7
cdr3_aa: CASSSDRGLGEQYF

v_call: TRBV20-1
j_call: TRBJ1-2
cdr3_aa: CSAGRDRVEGYTF

v_call: TRBV25-1
j_call: TRBJ2-5
cdr3_aa: CASSGAYGTQYF

v_call: TRBV6-5
j_call: TRBJ1-1
cdr3_aa: CASSYAREGGTEAFF